Included here is one T cell receptor beta chain sequence, with context. The sample originates from a study of blood T cell repertoires in COVID-19. The CDR3 has 14 residues. In germline, CDR1 is MRHNA, CDR2 SNTAGT. V was trimmed by 6 bases and J by 6 bases, leaving 18 bases between them. Sequencing was performed with immunoSEQ multiplex PCR; in TCRdb, only in-frame clones are kept and a portion is missing. The sample holds 200,000 to 250,000 clones, approximately 83% seen once. The sample taken for sequencing was peripheral blood. This chain links TRBV6-4 with TRBJ2-7; D might be TRBD2 (6 bases). This sequence originates from a man younger than 40 who had recovered from COVID-19. The DNA for the CDR3 is TGTGCCAGCAGCGCCGGCGGGGTAGCGGCCGAGCAGTACTTC. Translating it yields CASSAGGVAAEQYF.